A single sample is the source of the 26 T cell receptor beta chains below, sequenced in a study of technical replicates of blood from several donors. Measured with immunoSEQ multiplex PCR; TCRdb has only the in-frame clones, and not every one. Seen here are about 59,000 clones, just over 90% observed once, and the top ten hold under 5.5%. The material sequenced was PBMCs. These receptors were taken from a human donor in good health. Some clones in this sample may be carry-over from other donors' samples.

This clone appeared once. In nucleotides, the CDR3 is TGTGCCAGCAGCAAGGGGACAGGAGGTTCGACAGATACGCAGTATTTT. Its translation is CASSKGTGGSTDTQYF. This chain uses TRBV7-3 with TRBJ2-3; 8 bases are shared with TRBD1. The junction had 10 bases not matched to a gene; V was cut back by 5 bases and J by 3 bases. CDR1 is SGHTA, CDR2 FQGTGA, per germline. This CDR3 contains 16 residues.

This chain connects TRBV14 to TRBJ2-5; D might be TRBD2 (6 bases). The germline V gene encodes CDR1 SGHDN and CDR2 FVKESK. V lost 2 bases to trimming and J lost 5 bases, with 18 bases between them. This CDR3 is built from 16 residues. As DNA, the CDR3 is TGTGCCAGCAGCCAATTGACTGGGGGGTCTGCGGAGACCCAGTACTTC. It translates to CASSQLTGGSAETQYF. The whole variable domain, filled in from reference TRBV14 and TRBJ2-5, reads EAGVTQFPSHSVIEKGQTVTLRCDPISGHDNLYWYRRVMGKEIKFLLHFVKESKQDESGMPNNRFLAERTGGTYSTLKVQPAELEDSGVYFCASSQLTGGSAETQYFGPGTRLLVL.

This chain joins TRBV7-8 and TRBJ2-3; D gene uncertain. Trimming shortened V by 0 bases and J by 6 bases, and 7 bases separated the two germline ends. Germline assignment: CDR1 SGHVS and CDR2 FQNEAQ. CDR3 length: 13 amino acids. The CDR3 is CASSLASPDTQYF. The CDR3 DNA follows: TGTGCCAGCAGCTTAGCTTCCCCGGATACGCAGTATTTT.

The V call is TRBV13, the J call TRBJ2-7, with 9 bases that match TRBD1. Trimming cost V 4 bases and J 3 bases; bases outside gene matches: 4. In germline, CDR1 is PRHDT, CDR2 FYEKMQ (reference sequence). The CDR3 has 14 residues. The CDR3 nucleotides are TGTGCCAGCAGCTACCCGGGACAGGGCTACGAGCAGTACTTC. This translates into CASSYPGQGYEQYF.

This chain joins TRBV5-6 and TRBJ1-1; no firm D call. Germline-derived CDR1 and CDR2 are SGHDT and YYEEEE. This CDR3 spans 14 amino acids. With 0 bases removed from V and 0 bases from J, the gap between germline ends came to 6 bases. This CDR3 is CASSLGPLNTEAFF. Here the CDR3 DNA reads TGTGCCAGCAGCTTGGGGCCGTTGAACACTGAAGCTTTCTTT.

J is TRBJ1-6 and V is TRBV2, with D unresolved. With 5 bases removed from V and 9 bases from J, the gap between germline ends came to 11 bases. This CDR3 is 13 amino acids long. CDR1 and CDR2 (germline): SNHLY, FYNNEI. CDR3 protein: CASSPRVLSPLHF. The CDR3 region has the DNA TGTGCCAGCAGTCCGCGGGTCCTTTCACCCCTCCACTTT.

The rearrangement links TRBV7-6 to TRBJ2-2; D is perhaps TRBD2 (7 bases). This CDR3 spans 14 amino acids. The germline V gene encodes CDR1 SGHVS and CDR2 FNYEAQ. V was clipped by 5 bases and J by 4 bases, with 11 bases between them. In DNA form, the CDR3 reads TGTGCCAGCAGCGGGGGGGCGGGCACCGGGGAGCTGTTTTTT. Translation: CASSGGAGTGELFF.

The chain joins TRBV7-2 to TRBJ1-2, with D perhaps matching TRBD1 (5 bases). V lost 5 bases and J lost 8, with 18 bases in between. There are 14 residues in the CDR3. The germline V gene encodes CDR1 SGHTA and CDR2 FQGNSA. The CDR3 DNA reads as TGTGCCAGCAGCCCGAGAGACAGTTTATGGGGCTACACCTTC. Translation gives CASSPRDSLWGYTF.

This sequence joins TRBV7-9 and TRBJ2-3, with 8 bases identical to TRBD2. Per the germline V gene, CDR1 is SEHNR and CDR2 is FQNEAQ (reference sequence). V trimming: 5 bases; J trimming: 1 base; junction bases outside the gene matches: 2. The CDR3 loop spans 14 amino acids. CDR3 protein: CASSATSGTDTQYF. The CDR3 DNA reads as TGTGCCAGCAGCGCGACTAGCGGCACAGATACGCAGTATTTT.

The chain uses TRBV19 and TRBJ1-1; perhaps TRBD1 as D (5 bases). Germline lookup yields CDR1 LNHDA and CDR2 SQIVND (reference sequence). The CDR3 is 11 amino acids. With 6 bases removed from V and 8 bases from J, the gap between germline ends came to 10 bases. CDR3 region: CASSGHPEAFF. CDR3 nucleotide sequence: TGTGCCAGTAGCGGACACCCCGAAGCTTTCTTT.

The gene calls are TRBV5-6 and TRBJ1-5; D perhaps matches TRBD1 (5 bases). Germline V gene sequence: CDR1 SGHDT, CDR2 YYEEEE. This CDR3 comprises 16 residues. Trimming took off 6 bases at V and 4 bases at J, with 20 bases between the two ends. CDR3 residues: CASTSRGGGPNQPQHF. CDR3 coding DNA: TGTGCCAGCACCTCCCGGGGGGGAGGGCCTAATCAGCCCCAGCATTTT.

The chain combines TRBV4-3 with TRBJ2-7, with TRBD2 matching over 10 bases. The CDR3 has 15 residues. Germline V gives CDR1 LGHNA, CDR2 YSLEER. The ends lost 0 bases at V and 7 bases at J; junction bases unmatched: 6. CDR3 coding DNA: TGCGCCAGCAGCCAAGAGTTAGCGGGAGGCTGGGAGCAGTACTTC. Translating it yields CASSQELAGGWEQYF.

The genes are TRBV7-8 and TRBJ1-3; maybe TRBD1 (5 bases). The CDR3 contains 20 residues. V was shortened by 3 bases and J by 0 bases, with 24 bases between the two germline ends. Per the germline V gene, CDR1 is SGHVS and CDR2 is FQNEAQ. The CDR3 sequence: CASSLSRLVGLSFSGNTIYF. For the CDR3, the DNA is TGTGCCAGCAGCTTGTCGCGACTCGTGGGACTGAGTTTCTCTGGAAACACCATATATTTT. The full variable domain, in which reference TRBV7-8 and TRBJ1-3 provide the parts outside the CDR3, is GAGVSQSPRYKVAKRGQDVALRCDPISGHVSLFWYQQALGQGPEFLTYFQNEAQLDKSGLPSDRFFAERPEGSVSTLKIQRTQQEDSAVYLCASSLSRLVGLSFSGNTIYFGEGSWLTVV.

The CDR3 DNA sequence: TGTGCCAGCAGTGAACAGGGTAGCGGGAACACCGGGGAGCTGTTTTTT. It translates to CASSEQGSGNTGELFF. This chain joins TRBV2 and TRBJ2-2, with D possibly TRBD2 on 6 matching bases. Germline V gives CDR1 SNHLY, CDR2 FYNNEI. Deletions cut 2 bases from V and 1 base from J, with 11 bases between. CDR3 length: 16 residues.

The chain is built from TRBV5-4 and TRBJ1-2; possibly TRBD1 for D (6 bases). The CDR3 spans 14 residues. From germline, CDR1 is SGHNT and CDR2 YYREEE (reference sequence). V lost 4 bases, J lost 0 bases, and 10 bases lay in between. The CDR3 loop is CASSTDSANYGYTF. The DNA of the CDR3 is TGTGCCAGCAGCACGGACAGCGCTAACTATGGCTACACCTTC.

The chain couples TRBV7-2 to TRBJ2-7; D is possibly TRBD1 (5 bases). Germline values: CDR1 SGHTA, CDR2 FQGNSA. This CDR3 contains 14 residues. Between the trimmed V and J ends, which lost 2 bases and 6 bases, there was a span of 14 bases. As DNA, the CDR3 is TGTGCCAGCAGCTTACGGTTCGGGCAGGGCGAGCAGTACTTC. This gives the protein CASSLRFGQGEQYF.

The CDR3 coding sequence is TGCAGCGGCCTAGGTGGGGGGAAGGATACGCAGTATTTT. Translation: CSGLGGGKDTQYF. The chain couples TRBV29-1 to TRBJ2-3; tentative D call: TRBD2 (6 bases). Trimming shortened V by 7 bases and J by 6 bases, and 17 bases separated the two germline ends. This CDR3 is 13 amino acids long. Germline-derived CDR1 and CDR2 are SQVTM and ANQGSEA.

This clone has just one count. The genes are TRBV9 and TRBJ2-3, with 7 positions matching TRBD2. V was pared by 0 bases and J by 6 bases, with 7 bases of the junction left unmatched. The germline CDR1 and CDR2 sequences are SGDLS and YYNGEE. This CDR3 is 15 amino acids long. Here the CDR3 reads CASSVVAGEVDTQYF. The CDR3 bases are TGTGCCAGCAGCGTAGTGGCGGGAGAGGTGGATACGCAGTATTTT.

V and J are TRBV5-6 and TRBJ1-1; 7 bases agree with TRBD1. Germline CDR1 reads SGHDT; CDR2 reads YYEEEE. With 4 bases clipped from V and 5 bases from J, the junction kept 8 bases outside the gene matches. CDR3 length: 14 residues. The CDR3 loop reads CASSPDRRRTEAFF. The CDR3 nucleotides are TGTGCCAGCAGCCCGGACAGGCGGAGGACTGAAGCTTTCTTT.

This sequence joins TRBV21-1 and TRBJ2-7; TRBD1 reflects the table's D call only, with no check against the DNA. TRBV21-1 is assigned pseudogene status. This CDR3 comprises 19 residues. CDR3: CASSKALSRDRDSSYEQYF. DNA for the CDR3: TGTGCCAGCAGCAAAGCCTTATCCCGGGACAGGGATTCCTCCTACGAGCAGTACTTC.

The rearrangement links TRBV5-1 to TRBJ2-5, with 12 bases aligning to TRBD2. The CDR3 is 15 amino acids. CDR1 and CDR2 (germline): SGHRS, YFSETQ. The V segment lost 9 bases and the J segment 4 bases; nucleotides outside the gene matches: 10. CDR3 nucleotides: TGCGCCACCCGGCCGACTAGCGGGAGCGGAGAGACCCAGTACTTC. Translation: CATRPTSGSGETQYF.

V and J are TRBV5-1 and TRBJ2-5; 9 bases are a match to TRBD1. With V trimmed by 7 bases and J by 3 bases, 7 bases remained unmatched. CDR1 and CDR2 from the germline V gene are SGHRS and YFSETQ. This CDR3 contains 14 residues. CDR3 nucleotides: TGCGCCAGCTTCCCCGGGACAGGGAAAGAGACCCAGTACTTC. It is translated as CASFPGTGKETQYF.

This chain uses TRBV29-1 with TRBJ2-5; TRBD2 matches at 7 bases. This CDR3 is built from 15 residues. The germline V gene has CDR1 SQVTM and CDR2 ANQGSEA. Losses at the gene ends were 8 bases for V and 5 bases for J; bases not matched to a gene: 17. The CDR3 bases are TGCAGCTCAACTCCTAGCGGTAACCCCGGGGAGACCCAGTACTTC. The encoded protein is CSSTPSGNPGETQYF.

The V gene is TRBV15, the J gene TRBJ1-2, with D tentatively TRBD1 (5 bases). CDR1 and CDR2 from the germline V gene are LNHNV and YYDKDF (reference sequence). Between the trimmed V and J ends, which lost 0 bases and 4 bases, there was a span of 12 bases. The CDR3 covers 15 residues. The CDR3 here is CATSRDGRGGYGYTF. The CDR3 DNA reads TGTGCCACCAGCAGAGATGGGAGGGGAGGCTATGGCTACACCTTC.

This chain connects TRBV5-1 to TRBJ2-1; D remains unclear. V lost 0 bases and J 2 bases, leaving 9 bases between the germline ends. Germline loops: CDR1 SGHRS, CDR2 YFSETQ. CDR3 length: 15 amino acids. The CDR3 protein is CASSLAGGTYNEQFF. The CDR3 bases are TGCGCCAGCAGCTTGGCCGGCGGAACCTACAATGAGCAGTTCTTC.

This clone was counted once. The V and J genes are TRBV13 and TRBJ2-7; a possible D gene is TRBD2 (5 bases). The CDR3 runs 15 residues. Trimming removed 1 base from V and 1 base from J, with 11 bases in between. In germline, CDR1 is PRHDT, CDR2 FYEKMQ (reference sequence). CDR3 sequence (DNA): TGTGCCAGCAGCTTAGAAGGAGGAGGTTCCTACGAGCAGTACTTC. Its translation: CASSLEGGGSYEQYF.